Presented here are 11 T cell receptor beta chains from one specimen sequenced in a study of T cells in Graves' hyperthyroidism and ophthalmopathy (dated by TCRdb to between 2018 and 2020). Preparation of the library involved multiplex PCR. The listed sequencing device is Illumina HiSeq 2000. The TCR beta CDR3 regions were amplified from RNA transcripts. The first round of RT-PCR for the TCR CDR3 was performed with the HTBI primer set and the Qiagen OneStep RT-PCR kit. TCRdb trimmed the raw reads at Q25, called clones with MiXCR and kept productive beta chains. Each CDR3 protein appears once, grouped with its most common genes and DNA. The sample table lists a few hundred thousand distinct CDR3 sequences, about 15% of them with a count of one. The ten top clones hold about 33% of the sample. Source material: blood. These receptors were obtained from a woman in her 30s with Graves' hyperthyroidism.

This clonotype is a singleton in its sample. This chain links TRBV27 with TRBJ1-2; D gene unclear. The CDR3 consists of 15 residues. Germline V gene data show CDR1 as MNHEY and CDR2 as SMNVEV (reference sequence). Trimming cost V 4 bases and J 0 bases, with 12 bases left between them. The CDR3 region is CASSSITASNYGYTF. CDR3 DNA sequence: TGTGCCAGCAGTTCGATAACAGCTTCTAACTATGGCTACACCTTC.

This clonotype was counted ten times or more. This rearrangement joins TRBV2 to TRBJ1-2, with TRBD1 identical over 7 bases. The CDR3 extends over 14 amino acids. Germline V gene lookup returns CDR1 SNHLY and CDR2 FYNNEI. Trimming cost V 6 bases and J 4 bases; bases outside gene matches: 8. The DNA for the CDR3 is TGTGCCAGCAGAGGGGACAGCCTAGGCTATGGCTACACCTTC. It codes for CASRGDSLGYGYTF.

V and J are TRBV11-2 and TRBJ2-5, with a weak D call TRBD2 (5 bases). This CDR3 contains 15 residues. CDR1 and CDR2 from the germline V gene are SGHAT and FQNNGV. Between the trimmed V and J ends, which lost 1 base and 4 bases, there was a span of 13 bases. The CDR3 bases are TGTGCCAGCAGCTTAGGGTCTAGCCCCCGAGAGACCCAGTACTTC. It translates to CASSLGSSPRETQYF.

On this clonotype itself: A read error may explain this, as a much larger clone is one base away. J is TRBJ2-1 and V is TRBV27; weak D call: TRBD1 (6 bases). V lost 5 bases and J 4 bases, leaving 21 bases between the germline ends. Looked up from germline, CDR1 is MNHEY and CDR2 is SMNVEV (reference sequence). The CDR3 sequence is 17 residues long. The CDR3 here is CASSPYPTRTVYNEQFF. CDR3 bases: TGTGCCAGCAGTCCATACCCCACCCGGACAGTATACAATGAGCAGTTCTTC.

This clonotype has a count of ten or more. The chain joins TRBV3-1 to TRBJ2-1; perhaps TRBD2 as D (5 bases). CDR1 and CDR2 from the germline V gene are LGHDT and YNNKEL (reference sequence). CDR3 length: 13 residues. V lost 1 base to trimming and J lost 9 bases, with 10 bases between them. The CDR3 DNA sequence: TGTGCCAGCAGCCAAGGACTCCGGGGTGAGCAGTTCTTC. It specifies CASSQGLRGEQFF.

CDR3 coding DNA: TGCGCCAGCAGCGCCCCGGGACGGGACTATGGCTACACCTTC. Amino acid sequence: CASSAPGRDYGYTF. This chain joins TRBV5-1 and TRBJ1-2; the D gene is possibly TRBD1 (5 bases). Deletions cut 4 bases from V and 3 bases from J, with 13 bases between. This CDR3 has 14 amino acids. The germline V gene encodes CDR1 SGHRS and CDR2 YFSETQ.

This clonotype was observed at least ten times. The V and J genes are TRBV20-1 and TRBJ2-1; D unresolved. V was clipped by 6 bases and J by 4 bases, with 19 bases between them. This CDR3 comprises 15 residues. Germline values: CDR1 DFQATT, CDR2 SNEGSKA (reference sequence). This CDR3 is CSATPQWVLYNEQFF. For the CDR3, the DNA is TGCAGTGCCACCCCACAGTGGGTCCTTTACAATGAGCAGTTCTTC.

This clonotype was seen at least ten times. The chain links TRBV6-1 to TRBJ2-3; maybe TRBD2 (6 bases). V shed 4 bases and J shed 5 bases, with 19 bases lying between them. Germline CDR1 reads MNHNS; CDR2 reads SASEGT. The CDR3 consists of 16 residues. CDR3 DNA: TGTGCCAGCAGTGCTGAGGGGACTCCTCTGGTAGATACGCAGTATTTT. It yields the protein CASSAEGTPLVDTQYF.

This clonotype turned up a few times. Since a much larger clone is just one base distant, this may be a read error. The V and J genes are TRBV20-1 and TRBJ2-1; 7 nucleotides align to TRBD2. Germline values: CDR1 DFQATT, CDR2 SNEGSKA (reference sequence). This CDR3 contains 14 residues. With V trimmed by 5 bases and J by 2 bases, 6 bases remained unmatched. In DNA, the CDR3 is TGCAGTGCTCAACTAGCGCGCCCCTACAATGAGCAGTTCTTC. It yields the protein CSAQLARPYNEQFF.

The chain is built from TRBV4-1 and TRBJ2-6; D is uncertain. The CDR3 extends over 13 amino acids. The germline V gene has CDR1 MGHRA and CDR2 YSYEKL. Trimming took 0 bases from V and 11 from J, leaving 8 bases between them. The CDR3 loop reads CASSQEVVDVLTF. CDR3 coding DNA: TGCGCCAGCAGCCAAGAGGTCGTGGACGTCCTGACTTTC.

This clonotype was counted at least ten times. The chain uses TRBV7-3 and TRBJ2-2; 9 bases fit TRBD2. V shed 2 bases and J 1 base; nucleotides not matched to a gene: 2. The CDR3 spans 16 residues. Looked up from germline, CDR1 is SGHTA and CDR2 is FQGTGA. This chain's CDR3 is CASSLQAGGNTGELFF. The CDR3, as DNA: TGTGCCAGCAGCTTACAAGCGGGAGGGAACACCGGGGAGCTGTTTTTT.